One T cell receptor beta chain is described in this entry. The data belong to a study of technical replicates of blood from a few donors. CDR3 length equals 13 residues. J was trimmed by 10 bases and V by 6 bases; bases with no gene match: 9. The germline V gene encodes CDR1 MNHEY and CDR2 SMNVEV (reference sequence). Some clones are missing from TCRdb's copy, which holds only in-frame ones; the method was immunoSEQ multiplex PCR. The sample lists 65,000 to 80,000 clones; about 97% were seen once. Source material: T cells isolated from PBMCs. The chain carries TRBV27 and TRBJ1-1, with 9 bases fitting TRBD1. This receptor was identified in a human donor in good health. DNA for the CDR3: TGTGCCAGCAGCCTACAGGGGGCAGGTGGAGCTTTCTTT. Encoded protein: CASSLQGAGGAFF.